Following are 3 T cell receptor beta chains from one sample sequenced in a study of beta chain features in type 1 diabetes. Expressed TCRB transcripts were sequenced, since all the RNA that had been isolated was reverse transcribed. TCRdb's copy holds only in-frame clones and misses some; the assay was immunoSEQ multiplex PCR. Among some 170,000 clones, roughly 63% were seen once, and the ten largest hold nearly 0.09%. Study results and limitations: Among patients with Type 1 diabetes, TCRB CDR3s were moderately but significantly shorter in every one of the four CD4+ subsets.

No cognate antigen is known for these TCRs. Sequencing was performed on naive CD4+ T cells from blood. The receptors stem from a man aged 25 to 40 with type 1 diabetes.

The chain joins TRBV7-2 to TRBJ2-3; D not resolved. CDR1 is SGHTA and CDR2 is FQGNSA in the germline V gene. Trimming removed 1 base from V and 2 bases from J, with 7 bases in between. CDR3 length equals 14 residues. The CDR3 is CASSLEGLTDTQYF. CDR3 coding DNA: TGTGCCAGCAGCTTAGAGGGCCTCACAGATACGCAGTATTTT. Supplemented by reference TRBV7-2 and TRBJ2-3, the full variable domain reads GAGVSQSPSNKVTEKGKDVELRCDPISGHTALYWYRQSLGQGLEFLIYFQGNSAPDKSGLPSDRFSAERTGGSVSTLTIQRTQQEDSAVYLCASSLEGLTDTQYFGPGTRLTVL.

CDR3 DNA sequence: TGTGCCAGCAGCTTAGCTCCGGCAGCCTACAATGAGCAGGAGCAGTTCTTC. As protein: CASSLAPAAYNEQEQFF. The chain recombines TRBV7-2 with TRBJ2-1; D remains ambiguous. The V gene's germline CDR1 is SGHTA and CDR2 FQGNSA. This CDR3 spans 17 amino acids. V shed 0 bases and J shed 10 bases, with 22 bases lying between them.

The CDR3 is CASSWAEEAYNEQFF. CDR3 in DNA: TGTGCCAGCAGCTGGGCGGAGGAGGCCTACAATGAGCAGTTCTTC. The chain uses TRBV7-9 and TRBJ2-1; D may be TRBD2 (5 bases). The CDR3 length is 15 residues. Looked up from germline, CDR1 is SEHNR and CDR2 is FQNEAQ (reference sequence). V lost 4 bases and J 2 bases, leaving 12 bases between the germline ends. Drawing the rest from reference TRBV7-9 and TRBJ2-1, the complete variable domain is DTGVSQNPRHKITKRGQNVTFRCDPISEHNRLYWYRQTLGQGPEFLTYFQNEAQLEKSRLLSDRFSAERPKGSFSTLEIQRTEQGDSAMYLCASSWAEEAYNEQFFGPGTRLTVL.